One and the same sample provided the 11 T cell receptor beta chains below, sequenced in a study of T cell repertoires in cytomegalovirus infection. TCRdb re-called the reads through MiXCR, storing one row per CDR3 protein. The sample contains roughly 100,000 distinct CDR3 sequences, about 15% of which appear only once. Material for sequencing was PBMCs. All receptors derive from a human donor in good health (CMV status not recorded). Some clones in this sample may be carry-over from other donors' samples.

This clonotype was counted at least ten times. V usage is TRBV6-6 and J usage is TRBJ2-7, with D possibly TRBD1 on 6 matching bases. Looked up from germline, CDR1 is MNHNY and CDR2 is SVGAGI (reference sequence). V lost 6 bases, J lost 3 bases, and 18 bases lay in between. The CDR3 is 15 amino acids. The CDR3 reads CASRTDRNQVYEQYF. The CDR3, as DNA: TGTGCCAGCAGGACCGACAGGAACCAAGTCTACGAGCAGTACTTC.

This clonotype appeared many times. V usage is TRBV7-2 and J usage is TRBJ1-3; D unresolved. This CDR3 has 15 residues. V lost 0 bases to trimming and J lost 0 bases, with 6 bases between them. Germline V gives CDR1 SGHTA, CDR2 FQGNSA. As DNA, the CDR3 is TGTGCCAGCAGCTTAGCCTCCTTCTCTGGAAACACCATATATTTT. It codes for CASSLASFSGNTIYF.

Only a few counts were recorded for this clonotype. The chain joins TRBV11-1 to TRBJ2-3; 7 bases map to TRBD1. V lost 0 bases, J lost 7 bases, and 4 bases stayed unmatched. CDR1 SGHAT and CDR2 FQDESV come from the germline V gene (reference sequence). The CDR3 has 14 residues. The CDR3 is CASSLATGLNTQYF. The CDR3 bases are TGTGCCAGCAGCTTAGCGACAGGGTTGAATACGCAGTATTTT.

In this sample, this clonotype turned up many times. The chain combines TRBV20-1 with TRBJ2-1, with 11 bases matching TRBD2. The length of the CDR3 is 16 residues. Germline assignment: CDR1 DFQATT and CDR2 SNEGSKA (reference sequence). Trimming at V came to 6 bases and at J to 0 bases, leaving 7 bases not matched to a gene. The CDR3 protein is CSAGLAGVSSYNEQFF. The CDR3 DNA sequence: TGCAGTGCCGGACTAGCGGGTGTTAGCTCCTACAATGAGCAGTTCTTC.

The chain has TRBV7-9 and TRBJ1-1, with TRBD1 identical over 7 bases. CDR3 size: 15 residues. V was pared by 5 bases and J by 0 bases, with 6 bases of the junction left unmatched. CDR1 SEHNR and CDR2 FQNEAQ come from the germline V gene (reference sequence). This chain's CDR3 is CASSPPGQMNTEAFF. Here the CDR3 DNA reads TGTGCCAGCAGCCCCCCGGGACAGATGAACACTGAAGCTTTCTTT.

This clonotype occurred many times. The chain combines TRBV12-3 or TRBV12-4 with TRBJ1-1; D possibly corresponds to TRBD1 (5 bases). V was cut by 6 bases and J by 5 bases, with 19 bases left in between. This CDR3 has 15 amino acids. In DNA, the CDR3 is TGTGCCAGCAGCCTCCCCGGGGGACTGAGGACTGAAGCTTTCTTT. Amino acid sequence: CASSLPGGLRTEAFF.

This clonotype was found a few times. The rearrangement joins TRBV7-3 to TRBJ1-1, with D possibly matching TRBD1 (6 bases). The germline V gene encodes CDR1 SGHTA and CDR2 FQGTGA. The CDR3 runs 16 residues. Trimming took off 0 bases at V and 0 bases at J, with 11 bases between the two ends. CDR3 coding DNA: TGTGCCAGCAGCTTAACGGGGGGGGGCCTGAACACTGAAGCTTTCTTT. Translating it yields CASSLTGGGLNTEAFF.

The J gene is TRBJ2-1, the V gene TRBV19; D unclear. Deletions cut 2 bases from V and 0 bases from J, with 8 bases between. The CDR3 runs 15 residues. Germline V lookup: CDR1 LNHDA, CDR2 SQIVND (reference sequence). CDR3 residues: CASSISLSSYNEQFF. The CDR3, as DNA: TGTGCCAGTAGTATAAGTCTCAGCTCCTACAATGAGCAGTTCTTC.

The CDR3 DNA is TGTGCCAGCAGTGGGGCAGGGGCTACTTTCTACAATGAGCAGTTCTTC. It specifies CASSGAGATFYNEQFF. V is TRBV2 and J is TRBJ2-1; D perhaps matches TRBD1 (6 bases). The V and J ends lost 4 bases and 3 bases respectively, with 16 bases between them. This CDR3 spans 16 amino acids. Germline CDR1 is SNHLY and CDR2 is FYNNEI.

The gene calls are TRBV5-8 and TRBJ2-3; D is unresolved. CDR3 length: 12 residues. Trimming pared 4 bases from V and 7 bases from J, leaving 10 bases between. Germline V gives CDR1 SGHTS, CDR2 YDEGEE. This CDR3 reads CASSPTRNTQYF. The CDR3 DNA sequence: TGTGCCAGCAGCCCCACAAGGAATACGCAGTATTTT.

This clonotype was observed many times. The chain combines TRBV12-3 or TRBV12-4 with TRBJ2-5, with 10 bases fitting TRBD2. The CDR3 sequence is 15 residues long. The V segment lost 3 bases and the J segment 5 bases; nucleotides outside the gene matches: 6. The CDR3 sequence is CASSFGAGGGETQYF. In nucleotides, the CDR3 is TGTGCCAGCAGTTTTGGAGCGGGGGGGGGGGAGACCCAGTACTTC.